The 30 T cell receptor beta chains presented below share a single source sample, sequenced in a study of blood T cell repertoires in COVID-19 (dated by TCRdb to the early 2020s). The library was made by the immunoSEQ multiplex PCR assay. The table was pulled from immuneACCESS by TCRdb, which kept in-frame rearrangements only. Such tables lose some clones; where checked, under half of the loss comes from unresolved V genes, and the rest has no known cause. Across this sample there are under 250,000 clones, with roughly four fifths seen only once. Jointly, the top ten make up over 3.5% of the sample. The sequenced sample consisted of peripheral blood. These receptors were taken from a woman in her 70s with acute or convalescent COVID-19.

This clone is a singleton in its sample. The chain couples TRBV9 to TRBJ1-2; 8 bases agree with TRBD1. This CDR3 comprises 13 residues. CDR1 and CDR2 (germline): SGDLS, YYNGEE. The J segment lost 4 bases and the V segment lost 3 bases, leaving 2 bases of the junction unmatched. CDR3: CASSATGGYGYTF. The CDR3 DNA follows: TGTGCCAGCAGCGCCACAGGGGGCTATGGCTACACCTTC.

The rearrangement uses TRBV4-1 and TRBJ2-7; D not resolved. The V end lost 0 bases, the J end lost 2 bases, and 8 bases lay between the germline ends. CDR1 and CDR2 (germline): MGHRA, YSYEKL. The CDR3 is made up of 14 amino acids. This chain's CDR3 is CASSQEAQTYEQYF. CDR3 sequence (DNA): TGCGCCAGCAGCCAAGAAGCGCAGACCTACGAGCAGTACTTC.

This sequence joins TRBV6-5 and TRBJ2-1; perhaps TRBD2 as D (6 bases). CDR1 MNHEY and CDR2 SVGAGI come from the germline V gene. V was clipped by 6 bases and J by 5 bases, with 14 bases between them. CDR3 length: 14 amino acids. DNA of the CDR3: TGTGCCAGCAGACAAGGGGAGGTGGACAATGAGCAGTTCTTC. Encoded protein: CASRQGEVDNEQFF.

This clone has just one count. The chain joins TRBV7-6 to TRBJ2-5, with 10 bases fitting TRBD2. The germline gives CDR1 SGHVS, CDR2 FNYEAQ. CDR3 length: 15 amino acids. Losses at the gene ends were 4 bases for V and 5 bases for J; bases not matched to a gene: 7. DNA of the CDR3: TGTGCCAGCAGCTCCCAAGCGGGGGGGCCTGAGACCCAGTACTTC. Amino acid sequence: CASSSQAGGPETQYF.

The CDR3 DNA follows: TGTGCCAGCAGTTTACTGGCAGGGGTATCCGATCAGCCCCAGCATTTT. This encodes CASSLLAGVSDQPQHF. The chain employs TRBV27 and TRBJ1-5, with D maybe TRBD1 (6 bases). There are 16 residues in the CDR3. Trimming shortened V by 2 bases and J by 5 bases, and 16 bases separated the two germline ends. CDR1 is MNHEY and CDR2 is SMNVEV in the germline V gene (reference sequence).

CDR3 sequence reads: CASSGQDGELFF. The CDR3 DNA reads as TGTGCCAGCAGTGGACAGGATGGGGAGCTGTTTTTT. This chain uses TRBV2 with TRBJ2-2; tentative D call: TRBD1 (6 bases). CDR3 length: 12 residues. Trimming pared 4 bases from V and 8 bases from J, leaving 8 bases between. The germline CDR1 and CDR2 sequences are SNHLY and FYNNEI.

The chain combines TRBV28 with TRBJ2-6; TRBD1 matches at 10 bases. Germline CDR1 is MDHEN and CDR2 is SYDVKM. Trimming removed 6 bases from V and 7 bases from J; junction bases left unmatched: 12. There are 17 residues in the CDR3. CDR3 bases: TGTGCCAGCAGCGTGGGGGGACAGGGGACCCAAGCCAACGTCCTGACTTTC. It yields the protein CASSVGGQGTQANVLTF.

V and J are TRBV7-9 and TRBJ1-1; maybe TRBD1 (6 bases). The CDR3 totals 14 residues. Per the germline V gene, CDR1 is SEHNR and CDR2 is FQNEAQ (reference sequence). V lost 5 bases and J lost 1, with 11 bases in between. The CDR3 region has the DNA TGTGCCAGCAGCACCGGGACACCGAACACTGAAGCTTTCTTT. It translates to CASSTGTPNTEAFF.

The rearrangement links TRBV10-3 to TRBJ2-2; D is perhaps TRBD2 (6 bases). The ends were cut back, 2 bases at V and 0 bases at J, with 13 bases in the middle. The CDR3 runs 17 residues. Germline V lookup: CDR1 ENHRY, CDR2 SYGVKD. The CDR3 spells CAISEPLGLTNTGELFF. DNA for the CDR3: TGTGCCATCAGTGAGCCCTTAGGACTAACGAACACCGGGGAGCTGTTTTTT.

This chain uses TRBV28 with TRBJ2-3; TRBD1 matches 8 bases. The V and J ends lost 2 bases and 9 bases, in that order; junction bases with no gene match: 7. The CDR3 is 14 amino acids. Germline V gene sequence: CDR1 MDHEN, CDR2 SYDVKM. This CDR3 reads CASSLGQGSGTQYF. The DNA of the CDR3 is TGTGCCAGCAGTTTAGGACAGGGCAGTGGAACGCAGTATTTT. The full variable domain, completed using reference TRBV28 and TRBJ2-3, is DVKVTQSSRYLVKRTGEKVFLECVQDMDHENMFWYRQDPGLGLRLIYFSYDVKMKEKGDIPEGYSVSREKKERFSLILESASTNQTSMYLCASSLGQGSGTQYFGPGTRLTVL.

The V and J genes are TRBV28 and TRBJ1-5; 7 bases line up with TRBD1. This CDR3 comprises 15 residues. Germline trimming cut 5 bases from V and 5 bases from J; bases unmatched to any gene: 9. Germline values: CDR1 MDHEN, CDR2 SYDVKM. The CDR3 DNA follows: TGTGCCAGCAGTCCCGCCAACAGGGGATATCAGCCCCAGCATTTT. Encoded protein: CASSPANRGYQPQHF.

This clone was counted a few times. V gene TRBV6-5 combines with J gene TRBJ2-7, with D perhaps matching TRBD1 (6 bases). The CDR3 is 15 residues long. Trimming took off 7 bases at V and 3 bases at J, with 19 bases between the two ends. Germline CDR1 is MNHEY and CDR2 is SVGAGI. The CDR3 here is CASKLQGRGGYEQYF. The CDR3 DNA reads TGTGCCAGCAAATTACAGGGACGAGGAGGCTACGAGCAGTACTTC.

This clone was observed a handful of times. The chain links TRBV5-1 to TRBJ2-1; 13 nucleotides agree with TRBD2. Trimming at V came to 4 bases and at J to 0 bases, leaving 7 bases not matched to a gene. Germline CDR1 and CDR2: SGHRS and YFSETQ. This CDR3 has 18 amino acids. The CDR3 DNA is TGCGCCAGCAGCCCCGGGACTAGCGGGGCCAGCTCCTACAATGAGCAGTTCTTC. Its protein is CASSPGTSGASSYNEQFF. The whole variable domain, remainder taken from reference TRBV5-1 and TRBJ2-1, is KAGVTQTPRYLIKTRGQQVTLSCSPISGHRSVSWYQQTPGQGLQFLFEYFSETQRNKGNFPGRFSGRQFSNSRSEMNVSTLELGDSALYLCASSPGTSGASSYNEQFFGPGTRLTVL.

V gene TRBV7-9 combines with J gene TRBJ1-6; weak D call: TRBD1 (6 bases). This CDR3 is built from 14 residues. The germline gives CDR1 SEHNR, CDR2 FQNEAQ (reference sequence). Trimming shortened V by 7 bases and J by 7 bases, and 14 bases separated the two germline ends. The CDR3 region has the DNA TGTGCCAGCACGCGGAACAGGGCAAATTCACCCCTCCACTTT. Protein sequence: CASTRNRANSPLHF. The full variable domain, completed using reference TRBV7-9 and TRBJ1-6, is DTGVSQNPRHKITKRGQNVTFRCDPISEHNRLYWYRQTLGQGPEFLTYFQNEAQLEKSRLLSDRFSAERPKGSFSTLEIQRTEQGDSAMYLCASTRNRANSPLHFGNGTRLTVT.

The table lists this clone with a few counts. The chain combines TRBV9 with TRBJ1-2; D call uncertain. The CDR3 covers 13 residues. Trimming pared 1 base from V and 3 bases from J, leaving 7 bases between. Germline CDR1 reads SGDLS; CDR2 reads YYNGEE. CDR3 region: CASSVNRDYGYTF. The CDR3 region has the DNA TGTGCCAGCAGCGTAAACAGAGACTATGGCTACACCTTC.

This rearrangement joins TRBV5-5 to TRBJ1-2, with D unresolved. V was clipped by 6 bases and J by 4 bases, with 10 bases between them. The CDR3 contains 12 residues. Germline CDR1 and CDR2: SGHKS and YYEKEE (reference sequence). The CDR3 is CASTLTSYGYTF. In nucleotides, the CDR3 is TGTGCCAGCACCCTAACGAGCTATGGCTACACCTTC.

With respect to this clone: The sample carries other DNA sequences with the same CDR3. The gene calls are TRBV18 and TRBJ1-5, with 8 bases aligning to TRBD1. In germline, CDR1 is KGHSH, CDR2 LQKENI. Trimming took 8 bases from V and 2 from J; bases not matched to a gene: 5. There are 14 residues in the CDR3. CDR3 bases: TGTGCCAGCAGACAGGGGCCCGGCAATCAGCCCCAGCATTTT. It translates to CASRQGPGNQPQHF.

This clone was seen once. This chain links TRBV4-3 with TRBJ2-7, with a tentative D call TRBD1 (6 bases). The V end was cut by 1 base, the J end by 4 bases, with 11 bases between. From germline, CDR1 is LGHNA and CDR2 YSLEER. This CDR3 is built from 14 residues. This chain's CDR3 is CASSQGPGQYEQYF. Written as DNA, the CDR3 is TGCGCCAGCAGCCAAGGGCCCGGACAGTACGAGCAGTACTTC.

The V and J genes are TRBV19 and TRBJ1-5, with 7 bases aligning to TRBD1. This CDR3 comprises 15 residues. Germline V lookup: CDR1 LNHDA, CDR2 SQIVND (reference sequence). Unmatched junction bases numbered 7, after V lost 4 bases and J lost 4 bases. The CDR3 coding sequence is TGTGCCAGTAGTACCTCGTTCAGGGGGAATCAGCCCCAGCATTTT. Translation: CASSTSFRGNQPQHF.

J is TRBJ2-5 and V is TRBV15; TRBD2 matches 10 bases. J lost 5 bases, V lost 2 bases, and 8 bases had no gene match. This CDR3 is 16 amino acids long. Germline CDR1 is LNHNV and CDR2 is YYDKDF (reference sequence). The CDR3: CATSRPGTSVGETQYF. Here the CDR3 DNA reads TGTGCCACCAGCAGACCAGGGACTAGCGTTGGGGAGACCCAGTACTTC.

Details on this clone: This sample also contains other DNA sequences that code for the same CDR3. This sequence joins TRBV5-1 and TRBJ1-2; D remains unclear. V was shortened by 0 bases and J by 7 bases, with 10 bases between the two germline ends. Germline CDR1 reads SGHRS; CDR2 reads YFSETQ. This CDR3 region has 13 residues. CDR3 bases: TGCGCCAGCAGCTTGGCCGGGGATGGTGGCTACACCTTC. Protein product: CASSLAGDGGYTF.

The J gene is TRBJ2-1, the V gene TRBV2; a weak D match, TRBD2 (5 bases). The CDR3 runs 15 residues. Trimming shortened V by 5 bases and J by 0 bases, and 11 bases separated the two germline ends. The germline V gene has CDR1 SNHLY and CDR2 FYNNEI. For the CDR3, the DNA is TGTGCCAGCAGTTTGGAGGTCAGCTCCTACAATGAGCAGTTCTTC. It is translated as CASSLEVSSYNEQFF. Drawing the rest from reference TRBV2 and TRBJ2-1, the complete variable domain is EPEVTQTPSHQVTQMGQEVILRCVPISNHLYFYWYRQILGQKVEFLVSFYNNEISEKSEIFDDQFSVERPDGSNFTLKIRSTKLEDSAMYFCASSLEVSSYNEQFFGPGTRLTVL.

This rearrangement joins TRBV4-3 to TRBJ2-1; D ambiguous. Trimming shortened V by 4 bases and J by 3 bases, and 10 bases separated the two germline ends. The CDR3 runs 14 residues. The germline CDR1 and CDR2 sequences are LGHNA and YSLEER. This CDR3 reads CASSPRLFYNEQFF. The CDR3 DNA sequence: TGCGCCAGCAGCCCTCGACTGTTCTACAATGAGCAGTTCTTC.

The chain couples TRBV19 to TRBJ2-1, with D hard to call. Germline CDR1 is LNHDA and CDR2 is SQIVND (reference sequence). The CDR3 totals 12 residues. V was pared by 7 bases and J by 2 bases, with 6 bases between. DNA for the CDR3: TGTGCCAGTATTGGGCCCTACAATGAGCAGTTCTTC. It codes for CASIGPYNEQFF. The full variable domain, with the rest looked up from reference TRBV19 and TRBJ2-1, is DGGITQSPKYLFRKEGQNVTLSCEQNLNHDAMYWYRQDPGQGLRLIYYSQIVNDFQKGDIAEGYSVSREKKESFPLTVTSAQKNPTAFYLCASIGPYNEQFFGPGTRLTVL.

The chain joins TRBV7-2 to TRBJ1-2, with D unclear. Germline CDR1 is SGHTA and CDR2 is FQGNSA. V was shortened by 2 bases and J by 3 bases, with 13 bases between the two germline ends. The CDR3 covers 15 residues. The CDR3 protein is CASSLIFKQDYGYTF. The CDR3 DNA reads as TGTGCCAGCAGCTTAATCTTCAAGCAGGACTATGGCTACACCTTC.

V is TRBV21-1 and J is TRBJ2-3; the table's D call TRBD1 went unverified against the DNA. TRBV21-1 corresponds to a pseudogene. The CDR3 covers 14 residues. Here the CDR3 reads CASSPGQITDTQYF. As DNA, the CDR3 is TGTGCCAGCAGTCCGGGACAGATCACAGATACGCAGTATTTT.

The rearrangement links TRBV6-5 to TRBJ2-7, with 11 bases identical to TRBD2. V lost 7 bases to trimming and J lost 1 base; unmatched junction nucleotides: 6. Germline CDR1 and CDR2: MNHEY and SVGAGI. CDR3 length: 15 amino acids. CDR3 sequence: CASTPGLAGSYEQYF. CDR3 in DNA: TGTGCCAGCACCCCTGGACTAGCGGGTTCCTACGAGCAGTACTTC.

The CDR3 sequence: CASSAGPYEQYF. The CDR3 nucleotides are TGTGCCAGTAGTGCAGGCCCCTACGAGCAGTACTTC. This chain joins TRBV19 and TRBJ2-7; D remains ambiguous. The CDR3 loop spans 12 amino acids. In germline, CDR1 is LNHDA, CDR2 SQIVND (reference sequence). The V end lost 5 bases, the J end lost 2 bases, and 7 bases lay between the germline ends.

The rearrangement links TRBV19 to TRBJ2-2; no clear D. The CDR3 consists of 14 residues. Looked up from germline, CDR1 is LNHDA and CDR2 is SQIVND (reference sequence). The V end was cut by 1 base, the J end by 1 base, with 4 bases between. The CDR3 DNA sequence: TGTGCCAGTAGTATAGTATTGAACACCGGGGAGCTGTTTTTT. As protein: CASSIVLNTGELFF.

This chain connects TRBV9 to TRBJ1-3; D is undetermined. Germline-derived CDR1 and CDR2 are SGDLS and YYNGEE. This CDR3 is 15 amino acids long. Trimming pared 0 bases from V and 4 bases from J, leaving 11 bases between. DNA for the CDR3: TGTGCCAGCAGCGTAGGAGGTGACCCGGGAAACACCATATATTTT. The encoded protein is CASSVGGDPGNTIYF.